This T cell receptor beta chain came from a study of T cell responses to AZD1222 COVID-19 vaccine. Germline V lookup: CDR1 SGHVS, CDR2 FNYEAQ. The CDR3 totals 16 residues. V was cut by 1 base and J by 0 bases, with 7 bases left in between. Sequencing used immunoSEQ multiplex PCR; TCRdb keeps in-frame clones, though not all of them. The table records about 200,000 clones, about 92% of them present only once. Findings of the study overall: Clonal diversity was possibly underestimated, and the donors were mostly white British, with more females. Spike-wide vaccine-associated CD4 TCRs dominated at 160-218 and 743-854. Spike-specific TCR breadth and depth both grew after two AZD1222 doses. Sampling captured repertoires only after the peak T cell response.

Of note for this clone: Antigen: not known.

The rearrangement links TRBV7-6 to TRBJ2-6; the D gene is possibly TRBD1 (6 bases). The sequenced sample was peripheral blood, obtained on day 0 of MenACWY control vaccination. The TCR sequence derives from an adult in good health. Written as DNA, the CDR3 is TGTGCCAGCAGCTTAGTCAGGGGCTCTGGGGCCAACGTCCTGACTTTC. Translation: CASSLVRGSGANVLTF.